The 7 T cell receptor beta chains below were found in one sample sequenced in a study of technical replicates of blood from four donors. Assay: immunoSEQ multiplex PCR; the TCRdb copy retains only in-frame clones and omits some. This sample has approximately 14,000 clones; more than 75% occur once, and the top ten carry approximately 12%. Material for sequencing was PBMCs. All receptors derive from a human donor in good health.

The CDR3 spells CASSVGRGLTYEQYF. DNA of the CDR3: TGTGCCAGCAGCGTAGGAAGGGGATTGACCTACGAGCAGTACTTC. This sequence joins TRBV9 and TRBJ2-7; maybe TRBD1 (5 bases). Trimming took off 0 bases at V and 2 bases at J, with 12 bases between the two ends. From germline, CDR1 is SGDLS and CDR2 YYNGEE. The CDR3 sequence is 15 residues long.

In its sample, this clone was seen a few times. This chain uses TRBV19 with TRBJ2-7, with 12 bases identical to TRBD2. The V and J ends lost 0 bases and 5 bases, in that order; junction bases with no gene match: 5. Germline V gives CDR1 LNHDA, CDR2 SQIVND (reference sequence). This CDR3 comprises 16 residues. The CDR3 coding sequence is TGTGCCAGTAGTATAGACCTAGCGGGAGGGACCGACGAGCAGTACTTC. It codes for CASSIDLAGGTDEQYF.

The J gene is TRBJ1-1, the V gene TRBV6-6, with D possibly being TRBD1 (6 bases). Germline V gene lookup returns CDR1 MNHNY and CDR2 SVGAGI (reference sequence). Trimming took off 7 bases at V and 7 bases at J, with 13 bases between the two ends. CDR3 length equals 12 residues. The CDR3 region has the DNA TGTGCCAGCACCCTGGGACACCGTGAAGCTTTCTTT. It codes for CASTLGHREAFF.

This chain uses TRBV5-1 with TRBJ2-7, with 7 nucleotides matching TRBD1. Trimming at V came to 2 bases and at J to 3 bases, leaving 11 bases not matched to a gene. The CDR3 has 16 residues. Germline V lookup: CDR1 SGHRS, CDR2 YFSETQ. The CDR3 sequence: CASSFSTGTEIYEQYF. Here the CDR3 DNA reads TGCGCCAGCAGCTTTTCTACCGGGACAGAGATCTACGAGCAGTACTTC. Using reference TRBV5-1 and TRBJ2-7 for the parts outside the CDR3, the full variable domain is KAGVTQTPRYLIKTRGQQVTLSCSPISGHRSVSWYQQTPGQGLQFLFEYFSETQRNKGNFPGRFSGRQFSNSRSEMNVSTLELGDSALYLCASSFSTGTEIYEQYFGPGTRLTVT.

V is TRBV7-9 and J is TRBJ2-7, with D possibly being TRBD2 (6 bases). V lost 5 bases and J lost 6, with 17 bases in between. This CDR3 has 14 amino acids. CDR1 SEHNR and CDR2 FQNEAQ come from the germline V gene (reference sequence). Here the CDR3 DNA reads TGTGCCAGCAGCCCAAGGAGGACTAAGGCCGAGCAGTACTTC. Translation gives CASSPRRTKAEQYF.

The gene calls are TRBV30 and TRBJ1-2; TRBD1 matches at 8 bases. Germline loops: CDR1 GTSNPN, CDR2 SVGIG (reference sequence). The CDR3 covers 14 residues. V lost 3 bases, J lost 8 bases, and 11 bases stayed unmatched. The CDR3 DNA reads as TGTGCCTGGAGGGCCTCAGGGGGCGCGCGGGGCTACACCTTC. Its protein product is CAWRASGGARGYTF.

DNA of the CDR3: TGTGCCAGTAGCGGTCTAGCGGGAGGTCCAGAGACCCAGTACTTC. This gives the protein CASSGLAGGPETQYF. The chain is built from TRBV19 and TRBJ2-5; 11 nucleotides agree with TRBD2. V shed 6 bases, J shed 4 bases, and the junction held 7 bases outside the gene matches. There are 15 residues in the CDR3. Germline lookup yields CDR1 LNHDA and CDR2 SQIVND (reference sequence).